The rows below give T cell receptor beta chains drawn from one sample of a study of OX40 agonist ivuxolimab in advanced cancers. Profiling relied on immunoSEQ multiplex PCR, and the TCRdb table lists in-frame clones only, not all of them. This sample carries approximately 160,000 clones, 90% to 95% of them seen once, and the ten largest clones take about 0.31%. This sample comprised CD4+ or CD8+ T cells sorted from blood, obtained in a trial of the OX40 agonist ivuxolimab. The source is an adult with an advanced solid tumor such as melanoma, head and neck, liver or kidney cancer. CDR3s include the opening cysteine and the closing phenylalanine or tryptophan. D genes are given only for firm matches. Size is stated for part of the rows, as once, few or many counts, or as a class when the clone is expanded.

TRBJ2-5,NA,TRBV5-1,NA,CASSRTGAAQETQYF,TGCGCCAGCAGCCGGACGGGGGCCGCCCAAGAGACCCAGTACTTC
TRBJ2-3,NA,TRBV5-1,NA,CASSLASDTQYF,TGCGCCAGCAGCCTAGCGTCAGATACGCAGTATTTT
TRBJ2-1,NA,TRBV27,TRBD2,CASRVPYGLAAEGEQFF,TGTGCCAGCAGGGTCCCCTACGGACTAGCGGCTGAGGGTGAGCAGTTCTTC
TRBJ2-5,NA,TRBV28,NA,CASSWLETQYF,TGTGCCAGCAGTTGGTTAGAGACCCAGTACTTC
TRBJ2-1,NA,TRBV28,TRBD2,CASSFRTSGRSNEQFF,TGTGCCAGCAGTTTCCGGACTAGCGGGAGGTCAAATGAGCAGTTCTTC
TRBJ2-7,NA,TRBV6-5,NA,CASSRQAAYEQYF,TGTGCCAGCAGTAGACAGGCGGCCTACGAGCAGTACTTC
TRBJ1-1,NA,TRBV2,TRBD1,CASRETGPNTEAFF,TGTGCCAGCAGGGAGACAGGGCCGAACACTGAAGCTTTCTTT
TRBJ1-1,once,TRBV27,TRBD1,CASTRQGASTEAFF,TGTGCCAGCACCCGACAGGGGGCGAGCACTGAAGCTTTCTTT
TRBJ2-1,NA,TRBV9,NA,CASSVEKGQGFSGRARSNEQFF,TGTGCCAGCAGCGTAGAGAAGGGACAGGGTTTCAGCGGGAGGGCCCGGAGTAATGAGCAGTTCTTC
TRBJ1-5,NA,TRBV5-1,TRBD1,CASSPDGGGSQPQHF,TGCGCCAGCAGCCCGGACGGAGGGGGCAGTCAGCCCCAGCATTTT
TRBJ1-1,NA,TRBV5-1,NA,CASSREARANTEAFF,TGCGCCAGCAGCCGGGAGGCCCGGGCGAACACTGAAGCTTTCTTT
TRBJ1-2,NA,TRBV6-6,NA,CASSPQRLANYGYTF,TGTGCCAGCAGTCCACAGAGGTTAGCTAACTATGGCTACACCTTC
TRBJ1-1,once,TRBV7-3,TRBD1,CASSLDRGNTEAFF,TGTGCCAGCAGCTTAGACAGGGGGAACACTGAAGCTTTCTTT
TRBJ1-1,NA,TRBV5-1,NA,CASSLGVDTEAFF,TGCGCCAGCAGCTTGGGGGTTGACACTGAAGCTTTCTTT
TRBJ2-1,NA,TRBV2,TRBD1,CASSADRGSYNEQFF,TGTGCCAGCAGTGCAGACAGGGGCTCCTACAATGAGCAGTTCTTC
TRBJ1-4,NA,TRBV5-6,NA,CASSLGHLADEKLFF,TGTGCCAGCAGCTTAGGACATCTGGCTGATGAAAAACTGTTTTTT
TRBJ1-1,once,TRBV14,NA,CASSRFRDYTEAFF,TGTGCCAGCAGTCGTTTCAGGGATTACACTGAAGCTTTCTTT
TRBJ1-6,NA,TRBV5-1,TRBD1,CASSLTGTGEVPLHF,TGCGCCAGCAGCTTAACCGGGACAGGCGAAGTACCCCTCCACTTT
TRBJ1-2,NA,TRBV19,TRBD1,CASSTNRGLGGYTF,TGTGCCAGTAGTACGAACAGGGGGCTGGGAGGCTACACCTTC
TRBJ2-7,NA,TRBV10-3,NA,CATAGMTSHYEQYF,TGTGCCACCGCCGGGATGACTAGTCACTACGAGCAGTACTTC
TRBJ1-2,once,TRBV11-2,NA,CASSNLRQAAIYGYTF,TGTGCCAGCAGCAACCTGAGACAGGCAGCAATCTATGGCTACACCTTC
TRBJ1-2,NA,TRBV27,NA,CASSLTHLNYGYTF,TGTGCCAGCAGTTTGACCCATCTTAACTATGGCTACACCTTC
TRBJ2-7,NA,TRBV7-2,NA,CASSLAAGSLTEQYF,TGTGCCAGCAGCTTAGCGGCAGGGAGCCTCACCGAGCAGTACTTC
TRBJ2-3,NA,TRBV4-2,TRBD2,CASSPGLADRTDTQYF,TGTGCCAGCAGCCCCGGACTAGCAGATCGCACAGATACGCAGTATTTT
TRBJ1-2,NA,TRBV11-2,NA,CASSSPGLRIRAANYGYTF,TGTGCCAGCAGCTCACCGGGACTGAGAATTCGAGCGGCTAACTATGGCTACACCTTC
TRBJ2-7,NA,TRBV10-3,NA,CAISDMGSYEQYF,TGTGCCATCAGTGATATGGGATCCTACGAGCAGTACTTC
TRBJ1-1,NA,TRBV19,TRBD1,CASSPFLRQGTEAFF,TGTGCCAGTAGTCCCTTCCTAAGACAGGGGACTGAAGCTTTCTTT
TRBJ1-6,NA,TRBV19,NA,CASSMGSSYNSPLHF,TGTGCCAGTAGTATGGGCAGCTCCTATAATTCACCCCTCCACTTT
TRBJ1-3,few,TRBV30,NA,CAWDEGQGRGNTIYF,TGTGCCTGGGATGAGGGGCAGGGGAGAGGAAACACCATATATTTT
TRBJ2-2,NA,TRBV19,NA,CASPSAGNTGELFF,TGTGCCAGTCCCTCGGCGGGGAACACCGGGGAGCTGTTTTTT
TRBJ1-4,NA,TRBV28,TRBD1,CASSKTGGWEKLFF,TGTGCCAGCAGCAAGACAGGGGGGTGGGAAAAACTGTTTTTT
TRBJ1-1,once,TRBV5-1,TRBD1,CASSPGTGYTEAFF,TGCGCCAGCAGTCCCGGGACAGGGTATACTGAAGCTTTCTTT
TRBJ2-2,NA,TRBV7-2,TRBD1,CASSLGQGARELFF,TGTGCCAGCAGCTTAGGACAGGGGGCGCGGGAGCTGTTTTTT
TRBJ2-7,NA,TRBV7-2,NA,CASSLARDRTYEQYF,TGTGCCAGCAGCTTAGCTAGGGATCGGACCTACGAGCAGTACTTC
TRBJ1-2,once,TRBV4-3,NA,CASSQQGNYGYTF,TGCGCCAGCAGCCAGCAGGGAAACTATGGCTACACCTTC
TRBJ1-6,NA,TRBV7-2,TRBD1,CASSPGTGSSPLHF,TGTGCCAGCAGCCCCGGGACAGGGAGCTCACCCCTCCACTTT
TRBJ1-2,NA,TRBV25-1,NA,CASSEFRGGYYGYTF,TGTGCCAGCAGTGAATTCCGGGGTGGCTACTATGGCTACACCTTC
TRBJ1-5,NA,TRBV7-9,NA,CASSSDRSNQPQHF,TGTGCCAGCAGCTCGGACCGAAGTAATCAGCCCCAGCATTTT
TRBJ2-5,NA,TRBV7-7,NA,CASSRHELQETQYF,TGTGCCAGCAGCAGACACGAACTCCAAGAGACCCAGTACTTC
TRBJ2-1,NA,TRBV9,TRBD2,CASSPRPSGLPYNEQFF,TGTGCCAGCAGCCCGCGACCTAGCGGCCTCCCATACAATGAGCAGTTCTTC